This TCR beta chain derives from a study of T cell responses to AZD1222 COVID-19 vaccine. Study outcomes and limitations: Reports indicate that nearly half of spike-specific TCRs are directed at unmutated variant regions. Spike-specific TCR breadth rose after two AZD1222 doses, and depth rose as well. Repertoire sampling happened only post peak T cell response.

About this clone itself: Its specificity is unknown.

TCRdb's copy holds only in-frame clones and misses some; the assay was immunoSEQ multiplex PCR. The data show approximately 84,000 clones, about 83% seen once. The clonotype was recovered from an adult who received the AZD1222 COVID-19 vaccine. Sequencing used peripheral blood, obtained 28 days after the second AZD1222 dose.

The CDR3 is CASSPKQGRNEQFF. The CDR3 nucleotides are TGTGCCAGCAGCCCGAAACAGGGGAGGAATGAGCAGTTCTTC. This chain joins TRBV3-1 (or the pseudogene TRBV3-2) and TRBJ2-1, with D possibly TRBD1 on 7 matching bases. The germline V gene encodes CDR1 LGHDT and CDR2 YNNKEL (reference sequence). The V and J ends lost 4 bases and 7 bases respectively, with 14 bases between them. This CDR3 is built from 14 residues.